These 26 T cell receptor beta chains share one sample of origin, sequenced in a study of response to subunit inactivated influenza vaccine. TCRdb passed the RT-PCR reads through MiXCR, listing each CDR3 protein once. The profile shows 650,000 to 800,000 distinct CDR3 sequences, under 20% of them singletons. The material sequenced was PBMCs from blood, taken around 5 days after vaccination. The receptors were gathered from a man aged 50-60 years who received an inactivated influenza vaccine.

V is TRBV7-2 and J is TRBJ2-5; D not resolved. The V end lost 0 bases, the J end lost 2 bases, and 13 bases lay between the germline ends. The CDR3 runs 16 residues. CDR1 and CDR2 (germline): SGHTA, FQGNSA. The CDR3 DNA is TGTGCCAGCAGCTTAGCGTTATCATCTTTACAAGAGACCCAGTACTTC. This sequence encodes CASSLALSSLQETQYF.

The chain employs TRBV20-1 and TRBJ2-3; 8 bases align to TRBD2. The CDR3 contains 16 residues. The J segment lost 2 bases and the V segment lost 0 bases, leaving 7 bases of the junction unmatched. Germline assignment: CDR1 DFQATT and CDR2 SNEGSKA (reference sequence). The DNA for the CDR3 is TGCAGTGCTAGAGATCCTGCGGGGGGCCACACAGATACGCAGTATTTT. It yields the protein CSARDPAGGHTDTQYF.

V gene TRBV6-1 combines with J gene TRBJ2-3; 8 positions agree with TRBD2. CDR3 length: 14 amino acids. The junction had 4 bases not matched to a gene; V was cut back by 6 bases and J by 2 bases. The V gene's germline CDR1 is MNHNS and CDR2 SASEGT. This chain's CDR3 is CASSLTSVTDTQYF. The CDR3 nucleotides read TGTGCCAGCAGCCTGACTAGCGTCACAGATACGCAGTATTTT.

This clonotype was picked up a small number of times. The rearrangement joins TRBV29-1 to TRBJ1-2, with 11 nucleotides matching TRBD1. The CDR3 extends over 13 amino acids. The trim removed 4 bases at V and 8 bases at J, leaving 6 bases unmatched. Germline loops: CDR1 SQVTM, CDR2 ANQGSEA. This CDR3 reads CSVGWTGGAGYTF. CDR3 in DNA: TGCAGCGTTGGATGGACAGGGGGCGCGGGCTACACCTTC. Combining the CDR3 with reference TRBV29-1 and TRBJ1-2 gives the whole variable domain SAVISQKPSRDICQRGTSLTIQCQVDSQVTMMFWYRQQPGQSLTLIATANQGSEATYESGFVIDKFPISRPNLTFSTLTVSNMSPEDSSIYLCSVGWTGGAGYTFGSGTRLTVV.

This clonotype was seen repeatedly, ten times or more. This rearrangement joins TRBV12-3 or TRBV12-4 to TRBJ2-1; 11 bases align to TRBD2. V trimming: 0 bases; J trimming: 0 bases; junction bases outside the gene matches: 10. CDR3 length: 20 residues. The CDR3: CASSLARGSGGAHSYNEQFF. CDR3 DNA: TGTGCCAGCAGTTTAGCGCGGGGTAGCGGGGGGGCACACTCCTACAATGAGCAGTTCTTC.

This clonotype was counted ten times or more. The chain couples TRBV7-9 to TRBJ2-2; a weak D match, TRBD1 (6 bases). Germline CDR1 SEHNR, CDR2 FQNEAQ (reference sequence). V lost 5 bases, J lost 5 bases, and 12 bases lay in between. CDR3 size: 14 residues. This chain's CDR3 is CASSPGHTTGELFF. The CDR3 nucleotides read TGTGCCAGCAGCCCGGGACATACTACCGGGGAGCTGTTTTTT.

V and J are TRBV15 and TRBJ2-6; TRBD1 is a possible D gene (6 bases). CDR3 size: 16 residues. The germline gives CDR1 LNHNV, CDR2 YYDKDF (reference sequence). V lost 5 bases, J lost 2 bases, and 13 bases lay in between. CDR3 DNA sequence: TGTGCCACCAGCCCGTGGACAGAAGCTGGGGCCAACGTCCTGACTTTC. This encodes CATSPWTEAGANVLTF.

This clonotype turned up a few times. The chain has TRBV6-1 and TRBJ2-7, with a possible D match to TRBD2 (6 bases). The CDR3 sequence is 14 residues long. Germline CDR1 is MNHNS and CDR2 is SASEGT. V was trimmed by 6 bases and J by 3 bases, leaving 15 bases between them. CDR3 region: CASRSLSGYYEQYF. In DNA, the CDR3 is TGTGCCAGCAGGTCGCTAAGCGGGTACTACGAGCAGTACTTC.

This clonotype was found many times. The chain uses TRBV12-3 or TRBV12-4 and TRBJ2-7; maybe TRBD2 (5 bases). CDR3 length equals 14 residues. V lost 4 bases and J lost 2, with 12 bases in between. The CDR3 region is CASSSQTMTYEQYF. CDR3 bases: TGTGCCAGCAGTTCCCAGACTATGACCTACGAGCAGTACTTC.

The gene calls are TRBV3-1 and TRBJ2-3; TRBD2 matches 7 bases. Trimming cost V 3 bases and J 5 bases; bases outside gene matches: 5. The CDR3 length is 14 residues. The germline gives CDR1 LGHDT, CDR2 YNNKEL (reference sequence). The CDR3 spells CASSQSASGDTQYF. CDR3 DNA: TGTGCCAGCAGCCAGTCGGCTAGCGGAGATACGCAGTATTTT.

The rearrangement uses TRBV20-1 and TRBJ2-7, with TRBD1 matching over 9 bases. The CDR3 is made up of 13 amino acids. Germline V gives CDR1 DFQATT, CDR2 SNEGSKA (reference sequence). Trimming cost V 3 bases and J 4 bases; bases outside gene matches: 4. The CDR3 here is CSASSDRGYEQYF. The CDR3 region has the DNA TGCAGTGCTAGTTCGGACAGGGGTTACGAGCAGTACTTC.

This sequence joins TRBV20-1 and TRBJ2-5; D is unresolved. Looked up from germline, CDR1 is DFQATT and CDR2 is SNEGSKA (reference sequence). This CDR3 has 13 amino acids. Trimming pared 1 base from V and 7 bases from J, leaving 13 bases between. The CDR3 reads CSARVEVPATQYF. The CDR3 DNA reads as TGCAGTGCTAGAGTCGAGGTGCCGGCGACCCAGTACTTC.

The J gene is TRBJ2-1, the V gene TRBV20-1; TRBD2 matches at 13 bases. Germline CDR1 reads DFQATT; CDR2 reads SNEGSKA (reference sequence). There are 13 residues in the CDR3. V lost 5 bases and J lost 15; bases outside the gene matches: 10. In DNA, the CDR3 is TGCAGTGCTTCCCGGACTAGCGGGGGTCCTCGGTTCTTC. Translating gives CSASRTSGGPRFF.

The CDR3 spells CASNRLHSYEQYF. The CDR3 DNA follows: TGTGCCAGCAATAGACTGCACTCCTACGAGCAGTACTTC. The rearrangement joins TRBV6-2 or TRBV6-3 to TRBJ2-7; D is unresolved. Germline V gives CDR1 MNHEY, CDR2 SVGEGT. Trimming cost V 7 bases and J 0 bases, with 10 bases left between them. The CDR3 has 13 amino acids.

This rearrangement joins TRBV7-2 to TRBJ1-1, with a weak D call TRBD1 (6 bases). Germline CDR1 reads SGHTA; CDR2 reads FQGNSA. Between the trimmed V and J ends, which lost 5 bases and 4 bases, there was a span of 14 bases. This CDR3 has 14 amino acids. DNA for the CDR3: TGTGCCAGCAGCCCTACGGACAGATTCACTGAAGCTTTCTTT. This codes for CASSPTDRFTEAFF. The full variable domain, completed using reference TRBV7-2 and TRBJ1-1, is GAGVSQSPSNKVTEKGKDVELRCDPISGHTALYWYRQSLGQGLEFLIYFQGNSAPDKSGLPSDRFSAERTGGSVSTLTIQRTQQEDSAVYLCASSPTDRFTEAFFGQGTRLTVV.

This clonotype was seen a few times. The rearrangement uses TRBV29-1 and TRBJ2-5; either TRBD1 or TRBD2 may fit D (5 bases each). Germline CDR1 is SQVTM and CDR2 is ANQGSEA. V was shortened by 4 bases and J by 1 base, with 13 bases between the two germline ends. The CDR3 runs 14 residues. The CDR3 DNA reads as TGCAGCGTTGTATGGGACCCTCTCCAAGAGACCCAGTACTTC. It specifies CSVVWDPLQETQYF. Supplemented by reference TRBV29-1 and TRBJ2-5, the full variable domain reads SAVISQKPSRDICQRGTSLTIQCQVDSQVTMMFWYRQQPGQSLTLIATANQGSEATYESGFVIDKFPISRPNLTFSTLTVSNMSPEDSSIYLCSVVWDPLQETQYFGPGTRLLVL.

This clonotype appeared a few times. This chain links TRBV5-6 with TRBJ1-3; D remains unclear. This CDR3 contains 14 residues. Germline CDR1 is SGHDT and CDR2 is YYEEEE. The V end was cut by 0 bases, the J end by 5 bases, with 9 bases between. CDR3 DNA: TGTGCCAGCAGCTTGGAAGTCCTTCGAAACACCATATATTTT. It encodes CASSLEVLRNTIYF.

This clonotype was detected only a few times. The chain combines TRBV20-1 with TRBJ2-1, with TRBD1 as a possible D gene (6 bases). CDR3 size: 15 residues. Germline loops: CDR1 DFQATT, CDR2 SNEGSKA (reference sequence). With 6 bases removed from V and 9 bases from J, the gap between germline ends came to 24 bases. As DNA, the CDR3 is TGCAGTGCACAGGGTAAGGGGCTCTTCCCGATTGAGCAGTTCTTC. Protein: CSAQGKGLFPIEQFF.

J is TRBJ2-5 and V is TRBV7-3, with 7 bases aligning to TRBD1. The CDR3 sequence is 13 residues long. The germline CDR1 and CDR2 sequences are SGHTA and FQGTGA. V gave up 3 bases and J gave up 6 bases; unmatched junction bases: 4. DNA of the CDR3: TGTGCCAGCAGCTTGTCGACAGGGAAGACCCAGTACTTC. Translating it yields CASSLSTGKTQYF.

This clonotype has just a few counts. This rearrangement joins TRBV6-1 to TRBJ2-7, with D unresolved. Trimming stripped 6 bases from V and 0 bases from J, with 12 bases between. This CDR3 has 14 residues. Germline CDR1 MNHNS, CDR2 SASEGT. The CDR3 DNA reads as TGTGCCAGCAGGGGGTTGGCGGACTCCTACGAGCAGTACTTC. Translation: CASRGLADSYEQYF.

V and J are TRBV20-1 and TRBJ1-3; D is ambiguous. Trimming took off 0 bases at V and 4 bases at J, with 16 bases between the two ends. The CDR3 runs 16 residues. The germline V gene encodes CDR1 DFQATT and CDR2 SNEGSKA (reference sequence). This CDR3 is CSARDPVGESGNTIYF. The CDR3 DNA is TGCAGTGCTAGAGATCCGGTCGGGGAATCGGGAAACACCATATATTTT.

CDR3 in amino acids: CATGTSGSNEQYF. The CDR3, as DNA: TGTGCCACCGGGACTAGCGGGAGCAACGAGCAGTACTTC. The gene calls are TRBV12-3 or TRBV12-4 and TRBJ2-7; 14 nucleotides agree with TRBD2. J gave up 5 bases and V 10 bases, and 4 bases lay outside the gene matches. The CDR3 runs 13 residues.

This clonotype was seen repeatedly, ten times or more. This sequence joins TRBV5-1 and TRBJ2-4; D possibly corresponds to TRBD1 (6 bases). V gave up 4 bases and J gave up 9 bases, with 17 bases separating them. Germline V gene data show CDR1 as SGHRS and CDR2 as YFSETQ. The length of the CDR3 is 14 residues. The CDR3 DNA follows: TGCGCCAGCAGCCCGATGGGCAGGGGCGGCATTCAGTACTTC. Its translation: CASSPMGRGGIQYF.

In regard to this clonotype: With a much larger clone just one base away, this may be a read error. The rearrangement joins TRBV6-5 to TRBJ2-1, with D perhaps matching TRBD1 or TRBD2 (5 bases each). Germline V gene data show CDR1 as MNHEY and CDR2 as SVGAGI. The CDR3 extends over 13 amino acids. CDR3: CASNYSSGTEQFF. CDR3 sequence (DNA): TGTGCCAGCAATTACTCGTCTGGGACTGAGCAGTTCTTC.

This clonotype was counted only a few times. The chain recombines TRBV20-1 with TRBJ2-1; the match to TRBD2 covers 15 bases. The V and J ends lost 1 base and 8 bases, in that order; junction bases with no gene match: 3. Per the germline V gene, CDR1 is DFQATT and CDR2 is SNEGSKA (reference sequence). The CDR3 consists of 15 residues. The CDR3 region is CSARGTSGGGYEQFF. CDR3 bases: TGCAGTGCTAGAGGGACTAGCGGGGGGGGTTATGAGCAGTTCTTC.

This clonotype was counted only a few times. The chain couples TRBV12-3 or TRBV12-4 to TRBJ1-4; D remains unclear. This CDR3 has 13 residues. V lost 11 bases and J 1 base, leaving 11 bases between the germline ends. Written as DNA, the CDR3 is TGTGCCTCAGCTCTGGGAACTAATGAAAAACTGTTTTTT. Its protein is CASALGTNEKLFF.